The clone carrying this TCR beta chain was detected only a few times. Antigen: not known. This sample was included in a study of response to subunit inactivated influenza vaccine. Study-level results: There was a suggestion from the authors that each seasonal influenza vaccination recruits few new T cells.

The CDR3 spans 12 residues. V was clipped by 3 bases and J by 10 bases, with 8 bases between them. From germline, CDR1 is SGHDT and CDR2 YYEEEE. Via MiXCR, TCRdb re-called the RT-PCR reads, giving one row per CDR3 protein. Among some 800,000 distinct CDR3 sequences listed, around 21% were seen once. Sequences were derived from PBMCs from blood, sampled roughly 5 days after vaccination. The chain combines TRBV5-6 with TRBJ1-6, with TRBD1 as a possible D gene (6 bases). The TCR comes from a man aged 50-59 years who received an inactivated influenza vaccine. The chain's CDR3 is CASSWTVSPLHF. The CDR3 nucleotides read TGTGCCAGCAGCTGGACAGTCTCACCCCTCCACTTT.